This T cell receptor (beta chain) was profiled in a study of neoadjuvant nivolumab and ipilimumab in lung cancer. Overall study findings and caveats: Only a small number of samples underwent TCR sequencing. Blood richness before therapy tracked richness in tumors resected after neoadjuvant therapy. TCR clonality did not significantly correlate with pathologic tumor regression. Compared with tumor-adjacent uninvolved lung, resected tumors showed greater richness and clonality.

Some clones are missing from TCRdb's copy, which holds only in-frame ones; the method was immunoSEQ multiplex PCR. Here the sample spans approximately 2,500 clones, around 83% being singletons. Of note for this clone: The antigen remains undetermined.

CDR1 is MDHEN and CDR2 is SYDVKM in the germline V gene. This CDR3 spans 15 amino acids. V was cut by 5 bases and J by 6 bases, with 20 bases left in between. V usage is TRBV28 and J usage is TRBJ2-7; possibly TRBD1 or TRBD2 for D (6 bases each). Sequenced here: tumor tissue, sampled before neoadjuvant nivolumab, alone or with ipilimumab. The source of this sequence is an adult with non-small cell lung cancer. The CDR3 spells CASSRQTGGWGEQYF. CDR3 DNA sequence: TGTGCCAGCAGTCGCCAGACAGGAGGGTGGGGCGAGCAGTACTTC.